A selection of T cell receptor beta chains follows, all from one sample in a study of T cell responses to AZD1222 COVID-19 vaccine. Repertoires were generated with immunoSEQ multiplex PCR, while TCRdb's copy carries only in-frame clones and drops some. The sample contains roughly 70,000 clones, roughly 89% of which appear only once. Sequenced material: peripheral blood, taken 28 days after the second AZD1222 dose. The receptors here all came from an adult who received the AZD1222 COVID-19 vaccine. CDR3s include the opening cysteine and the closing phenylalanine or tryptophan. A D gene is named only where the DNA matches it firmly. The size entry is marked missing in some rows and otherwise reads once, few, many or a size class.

CDR3 DNA: TGTGCCAGCCGAAGGGGGCGAAACTATGGCTACACCTTC
CDR3 protein: CASRRGRNYGYTF
V gene: TRBV7-6
clone size: .
D gene: TRBD1
J gene: TRBJ1-2

CDR3 DNA: TGTGCCAGCAGCCAAAACTTTCGATCGAGGCGGGAAGGGGGTGAGCAGTTCTTC
CDR3 protein: CASSQNFRSRREGGEQFF
V gene: TRBV3-1/TRBV3-2
clone size: .
D gene: .
J gene: TRBJ2-1

CDR3 DNA: TGTGCCAGCCTTGGGACAGGGGCTTACGAGAACTATGGCTACACCTTC
CDR3 protein: CASLGTGAYENYGYTF
V gene: TRBV2
clone size: few
D gene: TRBD1
J gene: TRBJ1-2

CDR3 DNA: TGTGCCAGCAGGATGGGACAGCAAGAGACCCAGTACTTC
CDR3 protein: CASRMGQQETQYF
V gene: TRBV6-5
clone size: .
D gene: TRBD1
J gene: TRBJ2-5

CDR3 DNA: TGCGCCAGCAGCTTGGAGGGGGGCAATCAGCCCCAGCATTTT
CDR3 protein: CASSLEGGNQPQHF
V gene: TRBV5-1
clone size: .
D gene: .
J gene: TRBJ1-5

CDR3 DNA: TGTGCCAGCAGCCCACTAGCGGGGGGGCTGAATGAGCAGTTCTTC
CDR3 protein: CASSPLAGGLNEQFF
V gene: TRBV3-1/TRBV3-2
clone size: .
D gene: TRBD2
J gene: TRBJ2-1

CDR3 DNA: TGCGCCAGCAGCTTGGCTGGGTCCCGGGGTGAAAAACTGTTTTTT
CDR3 protein: CASSLAGSRGEKLFF
V gene: TRBV5-1
clone size: .
D gene: .
J gene: TRBJ1-4

CDR3 DNA: TGTGCCAGCACCTGGAGGGGGACTAGCACAGATACGCAGTATTTT
CDR3 protein: CASTWRGTSTDTQYF
V gene: TRBV27
clone size: once
D gene: .
J gene: TRBJ2-3

CDR3 DNA: TGTGCCAGTAGTATAGAAGGGGCGAACACTGAAGCTTTCTTT
CDR3 protein: CASSIEGANTEAFF
V gene: TRBV19
clone size: .
D gene: .
J gene: TRBJ1-1

CDR3 DNA: TGTGCCACCAGTGACCCCGGTGGGTATGGCTACACCTTC
CDR3 protein: CATSDPGGYGYTF
V gene: TRBV24-1
clone size: .
D gene: .
J gene: TRBJ1-2

CDR3 DNA: TGTGCCAGCAGTTCTTCAGGGGGCGGCTACACCTTC
CDR3 protein: CASSSSGGGYTF
V gene: TRBV6-5
clone size: .
D gene: TRBD1
J gene: TRBJ1-2

CDR3 DNA: TGTGCCAGCAGGGTTGGTGTTTCTCAGCCCCAGCATTTT
CDR3 protein: CASRVGVSQPQHF
V gene: TRBV6-5
clone size: .
D gene: .
J gene: TRBJ1-5

CDR3 DNA: TGTGCCTGGAGTGTACCAGGGTTTTATGGCTACACCTTC
CDR3 protein: CAWSVPGFYGYTF
V gene: TRBV30
clone size: .
D gene: .
J gene: TRBJ1-2

CDR3 DNA: TGTGCCACCCGGGGCTCTGGGGCCAACGTCCTGACTTTC
CDR3 protein: CATRGSGANVLTF
V gene: TRBV12-3/TRBV12-4
clone size: .
D gene: .
J gene: TRBJ2-6

CDR3 DNA: TGTGCCAGCAGGCAGGCCGAGCGGGGCTACACCTTC
CDR3 protein: CASRQAERGYTF
V gene: TRBV6-5
clone size: .
D gene: .
J gene: TRBJ1-2

CDR3 DNA: TGCAGTGCTAGTAGCGAGAACACCGGGGAGCTGTTTTTT
CDR3 protein: CSASSENTGELFF
V gene: TRBV20-1
clone size: .
D gene: .
J gene: TRBJ2-2

CDR3 DNA: TGTGCCAGCAGCTTGTGGGGTATCGGGGAGCTGTTTTTT
CDR3 protein: CASSLWGIGELFF
V gene: TRBV5-6
clone size: .
D gene: .
J gene: TRBJ2-2

CDR3 DNA: TGCGCCAGCCACCTTATAGCGGGCAGCTCCTACAATGAGCAGTTCTTC
CDR3 protein: CASHLIAGSSYNEQFF
V gene: TRBV5-1
clone size: .
D gene: TRBD2
J gene: TRBJ2-1

CDR3 DNA: TGTGCCCGCAGGGGGGCAGGGGGTTCACCCCTCCACTTT
CDR3 protein: CARRGAGGSPLHF
V gene: TRBV9
clone size: once
D gene: TRBD1
J gene: TRBJ1-6

CDR3 DNA: TGTGCCAGCAGTTCCGGACTAGCGGGGGCAGATACGCAGTATTTT
CDR3 protein: CASSSGLAGADTQYF
V gene: TRBV6-2/TRBV6-3
clone size: once
D gene: TRBD2
J gene: TRBJ2-3

CDR3 DNA: TGTGCCACCAGCAGAGAGAATGGGGGGACCTACGAGCAGTACTTC
CDR3 protein: CATSRENGGTYEQYF
V gene: TRBV15
clone size: .
D gene: .
J gene: TRBJ2-7

CDR3 DNA: TGTGCCAGCAGCCAAGTTTTAGGAGGGTCTGGAAACACCATATATTTT
CDR3 protein: CASSQVLGGSGNTIYF
V gene: TRBV3-1/TRBV3-2
clone size: .
D gene: .
J gene: TRBJ1-3

CDR3 DNA: TGTGCCATCAGTGCTGGCAGGGGCGATGGCTACACCTTC
CDR3 protein: CAISAGRGDGYTF
V gene: TRBV10-3
clone size: .
D gene: .
J gene: TRBJ1-2

CDR3 DNA: TGTGCCATCAAGACCCGGGAGGCTGGAAACACCATATATTTT
CDR3 protein: CAIKTREAGNTIYF
V gene: TRBV10-3
clone size: .
D gene: .
J gene: TRBJ1-3

CDR3 DNA: TGTGCCACCAGCAGAGGGGGACTAGCGGGGAATGAGCAGTTCTTC
CDR3 protein: CATSRGGLAGNEQFF
V gene: TRBV15
clone size: .
D gene: TRBD2
J gene: TRBJ2-1

CDR3 DNA: TGTGCCAGCAGTTTGGGCCCCGATGAGCAGTTCTTC
CDR3 protein: CASSLGPDEQFF
V gene: TRBV12-3/TRBV12-4
clone size: .
D gene: .
J gene: TRBJ2-1